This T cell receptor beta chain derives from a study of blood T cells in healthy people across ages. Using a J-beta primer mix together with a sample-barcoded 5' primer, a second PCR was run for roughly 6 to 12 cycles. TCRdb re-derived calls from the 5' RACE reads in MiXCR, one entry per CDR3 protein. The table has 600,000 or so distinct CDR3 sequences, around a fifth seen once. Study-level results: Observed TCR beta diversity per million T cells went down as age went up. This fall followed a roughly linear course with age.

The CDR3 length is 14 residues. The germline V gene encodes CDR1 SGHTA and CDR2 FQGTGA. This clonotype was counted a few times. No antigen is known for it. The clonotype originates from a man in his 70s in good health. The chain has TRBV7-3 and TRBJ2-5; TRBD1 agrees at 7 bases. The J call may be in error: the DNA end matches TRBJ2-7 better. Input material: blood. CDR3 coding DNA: TGTGCCAGCAGCTTACATCAGGGGGCCTACGAGCAGTACTTC. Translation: CASSLHQGAYEQYF.